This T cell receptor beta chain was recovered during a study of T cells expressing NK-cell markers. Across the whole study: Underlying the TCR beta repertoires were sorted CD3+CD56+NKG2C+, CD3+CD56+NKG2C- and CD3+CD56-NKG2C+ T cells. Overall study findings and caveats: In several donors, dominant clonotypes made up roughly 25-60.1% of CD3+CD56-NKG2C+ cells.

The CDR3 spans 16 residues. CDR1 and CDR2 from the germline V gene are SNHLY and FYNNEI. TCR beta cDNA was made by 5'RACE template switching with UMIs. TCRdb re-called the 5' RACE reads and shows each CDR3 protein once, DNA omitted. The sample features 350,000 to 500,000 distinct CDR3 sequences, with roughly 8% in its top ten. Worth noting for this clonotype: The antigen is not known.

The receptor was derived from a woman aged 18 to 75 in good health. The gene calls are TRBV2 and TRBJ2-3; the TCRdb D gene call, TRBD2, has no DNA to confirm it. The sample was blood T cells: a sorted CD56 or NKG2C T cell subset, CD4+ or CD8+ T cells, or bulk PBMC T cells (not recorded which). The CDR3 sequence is CASSRGLASVPDTQYF.